These T cell receptor beta chains were read from a single sample in a study of human T cells and chemical hapten exposure. TCRdb ran MiXCR on the RACE reads and lists one entry per CDR3 protein. The sample carries some 99,000 distinct CDR3 sequences, 9.2% recorded once. This specimen was whole blood, taken in connection with sensitization to the hapten diphenylcyclopropenone (DPC). Source of these receptors: a woman aged 40 to 50 with alopecia areata. Some clones in this sample may be carry-over from other donors' samples. CDR3s include the opening cysteine and the closing phenylalanine or tryptophan. The order of the fields is clone size, V gene, D gene, CDR3 length, J gene, CDR3 DNA, CDR3 protein. D genes are given only for firm matches. Size tells how often a clone was seen (once, few, many) or the class of an expanded clone, and some rows leave it out.

abundance: many
v_gene: TRBV3-1
d_gene: NA
len: 15
j_gene: TRBJ2-7
CDR3nt: TGTGCCAGCAGCCAAATGCCGGGTCCCTCCTACGAGCAGTACTTC
CDR3aa: CASSQMPGPSYEQYF

abundance: many
v_gene: TRBV27
d_gene: TRBD1
len: 16
j_gene: TRBJ2-7
CDR3nt: TGTGCCAGCAGTTTATCGGGACAGGGGCCCCCCTACGAGCAGTACTTC
CDR3aa: CASSLSGQGPPYEQYF

abundance: NA
v_gene: TRBV12-3/TRBV12-4
d_gene: TRBD1
len: 15
j_gene: TRBJ2-7
CDR3nt: TGTGCCAGCAGTACCCGGACAGGGCGGATCTACGAGCAGTACTTC
CDR3aa: CASSTRTGRIYEQYF

abundance: NA
v_gene: TRBV7-9
d_gene: NA
len: 14
j_gene: TRBJ2-3
CDR3nt: TGTGCCAGCAGTTCTACCGCTAGTGCCGATACGCAGTATTTT
CDR3aa: CASSSTASADTQYF

abundance: many
v_gene: TRBV7-9
d_gene: NA
len: 13
j_gene: TRBJ1-2
CDR3nt: TGTGCCAGCAGCGCTGACAGCGGCTATGGCTACACCTTC
CDR3aa: CASSADSGYGYTF

abundance: NA
v_gene: TRBV6-5
d_gene: NA
len: 13
j_gene: TRBJ1-2
CDR3nt: TGTGCCAGCAGTTACTGGGGTGACTATGGCTACACCTTC
CDR3aa: CASSYWGDYGYTF

abundance: few
v_gene: TRBV6-2/TRBV6-3
d_gene: TRBD1
len: 14
j_gene: TRBJ1-6
CDR3nt: TGTGCCAGCAGCTACCGACAGGGGAGCTCACCCCTCCACTTT
CDR3aa: CASSYRQGSSPLHF

abundance: few
v_gene: TRBV7-9
d_gene: TRBD2
len: 15
j_gene: TRBJ2-1
CDR3nt: TGTGCCAGCAGCTCGCTAAGCGGGGGAGGAGATGAGCAGTTCTTC
CDR3aa: CASSSLSGGGDEQFF

abundance: few
v_gene: TRBV7-9
d_gene: NA
len: 15
j_gene: TRBJ2-1
CDR3nt: TGTGCCAGCAGCTTAGAGGGGCTCCCATACAATGAGCAGTTCTTC
CDR3aa: CASSLEGLPYNEQFF

abundance: NA
v_gene: TRBV3-1
d_gene: NA
len: 16
j_gene: TRBJ1-1
CDR3nt: TGTGCCAGCAGCTCGGGCGGGGGTTACATGAACACTGAAGCTTTCTTT
CDR3aa: CASSSGGGYMNTEAFF

abundance: NA
v_gene: TRBV6-5
d_gene: TRBD1
len: 15
j_gene: TRBJ1-3
CDR3nt: TGTGCCAGCAGTAACACAGGGGGGGATGGAAACACCATATATTTT
CDR3aa: CASSNTGGDGNTIYF

abundance: few
v_gene: TRBV18
d_gene: TRBD1
len: 17
j_gene: TRBJ1-1
CDR3nt: TGTGCCAGCTCACCATTTAGGACAGGGGGAGTTTCCACTGAAGCTTTCTTT
CDR3aa: CASSPFRTGGVSTEAFF

abundance: NA
v_gene: TRBV7-2
d_gene: TRBD1
len: 15
j_gene: TRBJ2-7
CDR3nt: TGTGCCAGCAGCTTAGCTGGGACAGGGTTCTACGAGCAGTACTTC
CDR3aa: CASSLAGTGFYEQYF

abundance: few
v_gene: TRBV14
d_gene: TRBD1
len: 17
j_gene: TRBJ2-1
CDR3nt: TGTGCCAGCAGCGTACCGTTAAAGGGGGCGGACTACAATGAGCAGTTCTTC
CDR3aa: CASSVPLKGADYNEQFF

abundance: NA
v_gene: TRBV11-3
d_gene: NA
len: 16
j_gene: TRBJ2-4
CDR3nt: TGTGCCAGCAGCTTAGGAGGGAACCTAGCCAAAAACATTCAGTACTTC
CDR3aa: CASSLGGNLAKNIQYF

abundance: many
v_gene: TRBV11-2
d_gene: TRBD1
len: 17
j_gene: TRBJ1-1
CDR3nt: TGTGCCAGCAGCCCCCCTAGGCAGGGGGAAGTGAACACTGAAGCTTTCTTT
CDR3aa: CASSPPRQGEVNTEAFF

abundance: many
v_gene: TRBV6-2/TRBV6-3
d_gene: TRBD1
len: 14
j_gene: TRBJ1-2
CDR3nt: TGTGCCAGCAGTCCCCCGGACAGGGGTAGTGGCTACACCTTC
CDR3aa: CASSPPDRGSGYTF

abundance: NA
v_gene: TRBV11-2
d_gene: TRBD1
len: 14
j_gene: TRBJ1-6
CDR3nt: TGTGCCAGCAGCTTAGATGGGACAGATTCACCCCTCCACTTT
CDR3aa: CASSLDGTDSPLHF

abundance: many
v_gene: TRBV24-1
d_gene: NA
len: 14
j_gene: TRBJ1-1
CDR3nt: TGTGCCACCACTTGGGACGGTACGAACACTGAAGCTTTCTTT
CDR3aa: CATTWDGTNTEAFF

abundance: NA
v_gene: TRBV18
d_gene: NA
len: 15
j_gene: TRBJ2-1
CDR3nt: TGTGCCAGCTCACCAGGCCAGGAGTTTTACAATGAGCAGTTCTTC
CDR3aa: CASSPGQEFYNEQFF

abundance: many
v_gene: TRBV7-9
d_gene: TRBD2
len: 15
j_gene: TRBJ2-3
CDR3nt: TGTGCCAGCAGCAGACGACTAGCCCGCACAGATACGCAGTATTTT
CDR3aa: CASSRRLARTDTQYF

abundance: many
v_gene: TRBV7-9
d_gene: TRBD1
len: 15
j_gene: TRBJ2-1
CDR3nt: TGTGCCAGCAGCCCGGGACAGGGTATCCACAATGAGCAGTTCTTC
CDR3aa: CASSPGQGIHNEQFF

abundance: few
v_gene: TRBV20-1
d_gene: NA
len: 14
j_gene: TRBJ2-7
CDR3nt: TGCAGTGCTAGAGAAGTTGGGGAGTCCTACGAGCAGTACTTC
CDR3aa: CSAREVGESYEQYF

abundance: few
v_gene: TRBV20-1
d_gene: NA
len: 9
j_gene: TRBJ2-1
CDR3nt: TGCAGTGCGACGGGCCCCCCGCACTTC
CDR3aa: CSATGPPHF

abundance: few
v_gene: TRBV7-7
d_gene: NA
len: 13
j_gene: TRBJ2-1
CDR3nt: TGTGCCAGCAGCTTAGGAGTTAGTCGCGAGCAGTTCTTC
CDR3aa: CASSLGVSREQFF

abundance: many
v_gene: TRBV6-5
d_gene: TRBD2
len: 14
j_gene: TRBJ2-5
CDR3nt: TGTGCCAGCAGTTTAGGACTAGTGCGAGAGACCCAGTACTTC
CDR3aa: CASSLGLVRETQYF

abundance: NA
v_gene: TRBV5-1
d_gene: TRBD2
len: 16
j_gene: TRBJ2-2
CDR3nt: TGCGCCAGCAGCCCGGGACTAGGGGACAACACCGGGGAGCTGTTTTTT
CDR3aa: CASSPGLGDNTGELFF

abundance: NA
v_gene: TRBV6-2/TRBV6-3
d_gene: NA
len: 14
j_gene: TRBJ1-1
CDR3nt: TGTGCCAGCAGTGCCAGACTCCGGAACACTGAAGCTTTCTTT
CDR3aa: CASSARLRNTEAFF

abundance: many
v_gene: TRBV24-1
d_gene: TRBD2
len: 20
j_gene: TRBJ2-1
CDR3nt: TGTGCCACCAGTGATCCGTCCATTCGACTAGCGGGGGGAGTTTCTAGCGAGCAGTTCTTC
CDR3aa: CATSDPSIRLAGGVSSEQFF

abundance: few
v_gene: TRBV5-1
d_gene: TRBD1
len: 15
j_gene: TRBJ1-2
CDR3nt: TGCGCCAGCAGCTTTTCCGGGACAGATAACTATGGCTACACCTTC
CDR3aa: CASSFSGTDNYGYTF

abundance: NA
v_gene: TRBV5-1
d_gene: NA
len: 13
j_gene: TRBJ2-5
CDR3nt: TGCGCCAGCAGCAATACAGGTTTAGAGACCCTGTACTTC
CDR3aa: CASSNTGLETLYF

abundance: few
v_gene: TRBV6-2/TRBV6-3
d_gene: TRBD1
len: 15
j_gene: TRBJ1-1
CDR3nt: TGTGCCAGCAGCCCTGACAGGGGGCGAAGGACTGAAGCTTTCTTT
CDR3aa: CASSPDRGRRTEAFF

abundance: many
v_gene: TRBV4-3
d_gene: NA
len: 13
j_gene: TRBJ2-7
CDR3nt: TGCGCCAGCAGCCCGATCGAGGGGTACGAGCAGTACTTC
CDR3aa: CASSPIEGYEQYF

abundance: NA
v_gene: TRBV7-9
d_gene: NA
len: 13
j_gene: TRBJ1-2
CDR3nt: TGTGCCAGCAGCCAGGACATGGGCTATGGCTACACCTTC
CDR3aa: CASSQDMGYGYTF

abundance: few
v_gene: TRBV9
d_gene: TRBD1
len: 16
j_gene: TRBJ2-2
CDR3nt: TGTGCCAGCAGCGGACGGGACAGGACGAACACCGGGGAGCTGTTTTTT
CDR3aa: CASSGRDRTNTGELFF

abundance: many
v_gene: TRBV29-1
d_gene: NA
len: 13
j_gene: TRBJ2-7
CDR3nt: TGCAGCGTTTTGGAGGCCCTCGCCTACGAGCAGTACTTC
CDR3aa: CSVLEALAYEQYF

abundance: many
v_gene: TRBV29-1
d_gene: TRBD2
len: 14
j_gene: TRBJ2-3
CDR3nt: TGCAGCGTTGCCGGGACTACTGAGGCAGATACGCAGTATTTT
CDR3aa: CSVAGTTEADTQYF

abundance: NA
v_gene: TRBV25-1
d_gene: TRBD2
len: 15
j_gene: TRBJ2-1
CDR3nt: TGTGCCAGCAGTGAATATAGCGGGGGGTACAATGAGCAGTTCTTC
CDR3aa: CASSEYSGGYNEQFF

abundance: NA
v_gene: TRBV2
d_gene: NA
len: 12
j_gene: TRBJ2-7
CDR3nt: TGTGCCAGCAGTCTATACGGGTCGGAGCAGTACTTC
CDR3aa: CASSLYGSEQYF

abundance: NA
v_gene: TRBV7-3
d_gene: NA
len: 13
j_gene: TRBJ1-1
CDR3nt: TGTGCCAGCAGCTTAAGCCCGAACACTGAAGCTATCTTT
CDR3aa: CASSLSPNTEAIF

abundance: many
v_gene: TRBV29-1
d_gene: NA
len: 13
j_gene: TRBJ2-5
CDR3nt: TGCAGCGCCTCCTGGGCTTTGGGAGAGACCCAGTACTTC
CDR3aa: CSASWALGETQYF

abundance: few
v_gene: TRBV12-3/TRBV12-4
d_gene: TRBD2
len: 16
j_gene: TRBJ2-3
CDR3nt: TGTGCCAGCAGCAGGACTAGCGGGAAGGATGCAGATACGCAGTATTTT
CDR3aa: CASSRTSGKDADTQYF

abundance: NA
v_gene: TRBV29-1
d_gene: NA
len: 14
j_gene: TRBJ2-1
CDR3nt: TGCAGCGTTCTGGGGGGGCCCGGAGGCGATGAGCAGTTCTTC
CDR3aa: CSVLGGPGGDEQFF

abundance: few
v_gene: TRBV24-1
d_gene: TRBD1
len: 16
j_gene: TRBJ2-2
CDR3nt: TGTGCCACCAGTGAGACCGGGACAGCGAACACCGGGGAGCTGTTTTTT
CDR3aa: CATSETGTANTGELFF